This TCR beta chain was sequenced for a study of beta chain features in type 1 diabetes. A CD45RO/CCR7/CD25/CD127/CD95/CD27 panel sorted naive, central memory, regulatory and stem cell-like memory CD4+ cells. There are 15 residues in the CDR3. From germline, CDR1 is SGHTA and CDR2 FQGNSA. Trimming removed 1 base at V and 3 bases at J, with 10 bases between. Study-wide findings and caveats: Moderately but significantly shorter TCRB CDR3s were found in Type 1 diabetes patients in all four CD4+ subsets.

As every portion of the isolated RNA was reverse transcribed, the sequencing read expressed TCRB transcripts. Using immunoSEQ multiplex PCR, the repertoire was profiled, and TCRdb retains in-frame clones only, with some absent. The sample carries 95,000 to 150,000 clones, over 15% recorded once. Worth noting for this clone: The antigen is unknown.

Sequences were obtained from central memory CD4+ T cells from blood. V usage is TRBV7-2 and J usage is TRBJ2-1, with no clear D. This TCR was sampled from a man between 25 and 39 years old with type 1 diabetes. CDR3 region: CASSLDDGVYNEQFF. As DNA, the CDR3 is TGTGCCAGCAGCTTAGACGACGGAGTCTACAATGAGCAGTTCTTC.